This T cell receptor (beta chain) was documented in a study of OX40 agonist ivuxolimab in advanced cancers. For the study at large: Under the entry rules, prior anti-PD-1, anti-PD-L1 or anti-CTLA-4 therapy was allowed, and 40% had some. Whole-study findings and limits: Low clonal expansion, among the lowest seen, marked partial responders at 0.1-3.0 mg/kg. Some patients without response likewise showed low normalized clonal expansion. CD4+ T cells averaged fewer expanded clones than CD8+ T cells.

Germline V lookup: CDR1 KGHSH, CDR2 LQKENI. The ends were cut back, 3 bases at V and 2 bases at J, with 4 bases in the middle. The CDR3 length is 12 residues. A note on this clone: Its antigen is not identified.

TCRdb's copy holds only in-frame clones and misses some; the assay was immunoSEQ multiplex PCR. Seen here are fewer than 100,000 clones, roughly 83% observed once, and the top ten hold more than 1.1%. The chain uses TRBV18 and TRBJ2-5; no definite D call. Sequencing was performed on CD4+ or CD8+ T cells sorted from blood, taken in a trial of the OX40 agonist ivuxolimab. The clonotype originates from an adult with an advanced solid tumor such as melanoma, head and neck, liver or kidney cancer. CDR3 region: CASSPVQETQYF. CDR3 coding DNA: TGTGCCAGCTCACCCGTACAAGAGACCCAGTACTTC. Together with reference TRBV18 and TRBJ2-5, the CDR3 gives the full variable domain: NAGVMQNPRHLVRRRGQEARLRCSPMKGHSHVYWYRQLPEEGLKFMVYLQKENIIDESGMPKERFSAEFPKEGPSILRIQQVVRGDSAAYFCASSPVQETQYFGPGTRLLVL.